A selection of T cell receptor beta chains follows, all from one sample in a study of cytomegalovirus exposure and HLA in healthy donors. TCRdb's table, derived via immunoSEQ multiplex PCR, lists solely in-frame clones and lacks some. The sample includes about 69,000 clones, 74% of them seen just once. The specimen was PBMCs. Every receptor here comes from a woman in her sixties or seventies in good health and CMV-seropositive. CDR3s include the opening cysteine and the closing phenylalanine or tryptophan. D genes are given only for firm matches. Some rows mark clone size as missing; the rest say once, few, many or name a class of expanded clone.

d_gene: TRBD2
len: 16
j_gene: TRBJ2-1
abundance: -
v_gene: TRBV10-3
CDR3aa: CAIRATSGGAENEQFF
CDR3nt: TGTGCCATCAGGGCCACTAGCGGGGGGGCGGAGAATGAGCAGTTCTTC

d_gene: TRBD1
len: 15
j_gene: TRBJ2-7
abundance: -
v_gene: TRBV6-5
CDR3aa: CASSYSRDSRYEQYF
CDR3nt: TGTGCCAGCAGTTACTCCCGGGACAGTCGGTACGAGCAGTACTTC

d_gene: -
len: 13
j_gene: TRBJ1-1
abundance: -
v_gene: TRBV6-1
CDR3aa: CASIAHTNTEAFF
CDR3nt: TGTGCCAGCATCGCACACACGAACACTGAAGCTTTCTTT

d_gene: -
len: 17
j_gene: TRBJ1-1
abundance: -
v_gene: TRBV13
CDR3aa: CASMLSYTTGTNTEAFF
CDR3nt: TGTGCCAGCATGCTTAGCTATACGACAGGAACTAACACTGAAGCTTTCTTT

d_gene: TRBD2
len: 16
j_gene: TRBJ2-5
abundance: -
v_gene: TRBV5-4
CDR3aa: CASSLASSGGLATQYF
CDR3nt: TGTGCCAGCAGCTTGGCCTCTAGCGGGGGGTTGGCGACCCAGTACTTC

d_gene: TRBD1
len: 14
j_gene: TRBJ2-5
abundance: -
v_gene: TRBV5-1
CDR3aa: CASSVGGATETQYF
CDR3nt: TGCGCCAGCAGCGTAGGGGGCGCAACAGAGACCCAGTACTTC

d_gene: -
len: 15
j_gene: TRBJ1-6
abundance: -
v_gene: TRBV9
CDR3aa: CASSGGTDYNSPLHF
CDR3nt: TGTGCCAGCAGCGGCGGGACTGATTATAATTCACCCCTCCACTTT

d_gene: TRBD2
len: 17
j_gene: TRBJ2-1
abundance: -
v_gene: TRBV15
CDR3aa: CATSGRLLAGWNNEQFF
CDR3nt: TGTGCCACCAGCGGACGACTACTAGCGGGATGGAACAATGAGCAGTTCTTC

d_gene: -
len: 13
j_gene: TRBJ1-1
abundance: -
v_gene: TRBV2
CDR3aa: CASSEPGRLEAFF
CDR3nt: TGTGCCAGCAGCGAACCGGGGAGGCTGGAAGCTTTCTTT

d_gene: TRBD1
len: 16
j_gene: TRBJ1-3
abundance: once
v_gene: TRBV30
CDR3aa: CAWSTTGVHSGNTIYF
CDR3nt: TGTGCCTGGAGTACGACAGGGGTACACTCTGGAAACACCATATATTTT

d_gene: TRBD1
len: 18
j_gene: TRBJ2-6
abundance: -
v_gene: TRBV5-4
CDR3aa: CASSLGGTGASGANVLTF
CDR3nt: TGTGCCAGCAGCTTGGGGGGGACAGGGGCCTCTGGGGCCAACGTCCTGACTTTC

d_gene: -
len: 22
j_gene: TRBJ2-3
abundance: -
v_gene: TRBV12-2
CDR3aa: CASRLALFEDRAIQTNTDTQYF
CDR3nt: TGTGCAAGTCGCTTAGCGCTGTTTGAGGACAGGGCTATACAGACTAACACAGATACGCAGTATTTT

d_gene: TRBD1
len: 13
j_gene: TRBJ2-7
abundance: few
v_gene: TRBV25-1
CDR3aa: CASSPGQPYEQYF
CDR3nt: TGTGCCAGCAGTCCGGGACAGCCCTACGAGCAGTACTTC

d_gene: -
len: 10
j_gene: TRBJ2-7
abundance: -
v_gene: TRBV29-1
CDR3aa: CSVRDYEQYF
CDR3nt: TGCAGCGTCAGGGACTACGAGCAGTACTTC

d_gene: -
len: 15
j_gene: TRBJ1-1
abundance: -
v_gene: TRBV7-8
CDR3aa: CASSLASAGNTEAFF
CDR3nt: TGTGCCAGCAGCTTAGCGTCCGCAGGGAACACTGAAGCTTTCTTT

d_gene: -
len: 16
j_gene: TRBJ2-6
abundance: -
v_gene: TRBV30
CDR3aa: CAWSVRGGSGANVLTF
CDR3nt: TGTGCCTGGAGTGTACGTGGAGGTTCTGGGGCCAACGTCCTGACTTTC

d_gene: -
len: 11
j_gene: TRBJ1-1
abundance: -
v_gene: TRBV18
CDR3aa: CASRQNTEAFF
CDR3nt: TGTGCCAGCCGACAGAACACTGAAGCTTTCTTT

d_gene: -
len: 12
j_gene: TRBJ2-7
abundance: few
v_gene: TRBV29-1
CDR3aa: CSVKTIGGEQYF
CDR3nt: TGCAGCGTTAAGACAATCGGTGGCGAGCAGTACTTC

d_gene: -
len: 15
j_gene: TRBJ2-1
abundance: -
v_gene: TRBV5-1
CDR3aa: CASSPTGNSYNEQFF
CDR3nt: TGCGCCAGCAGCCCCACAGGGAACTCCTACAATGAGCAGTTCTTC

d_gene: TRBD1
len: 16
j_gene: TRBJ2-5
abundance: -
v_gene: TRBV29-1
CDR3aa: CSVEKPGTGVVETQYF
CDR3nt: TGCAGCGTTGAGAAACCCGGGACAGGGGTTGTAGAGACCCAGTACTTC

d_gene: -
len: 14
j_gene: TRBJ1-2
abundance: -
v_gene: TRBV5-1
CDR3aa: CASSLFGGNYGYTF
CDR3nt: TGCGCCAGCAGCTTGTTCGGGGGTAACTATGGCTACACCTTC

d_gene: -
len: 12
j_gene: TRBJ2-1
abundance: -
v_gene: TRBV5-1
CDR3aa: CASSLDRWEQFF
CDR3nt: TGCGCCAGCAGCTTGGACAGATGGGAGCAGTTCTTC

d_gene: -
len: 16
j_gene: TRBJ2-5
abundance: -
v_gene: TRBV9
CDR3aa: CASSVGGVISQETQYF
CDR3nt: TGTGCCAGCAGCGTAGGGGGGGTAATATCCCAAGAGACCCAGTACTTC

d_gene: TRBD1
len: 15
j_gene: TRBJ2-7
abundance: -
v_gene: TRBV19
CDR3aa: CASSNQGASSYEQYF
CDR3nt: TGTGCCAGTAGTAACCAGGGGGCTAGCTCCTACGAGCAGTACTTC

d_gene: -
len: 15
j_gene: TRBJ1-5
abundance: -
v_gene: TRBV18
CDR3aa: CASSPETELNQPQHF
CDR3nt: TGTGCCAGCTCACCAGAGACAGAACTTAATCAGCCCCAGCATTTT

d_gene: TRBD1
len: 13
j_gene: TRBJ1-1
abundance: few
v_gene: TRBV6-5
CDR3aa: CASISYRGLSAFF
CDR3nt: TGTGCCAGCATTTCATACAGGGGGCTTTCAGCTTTCTTT

d_gene: TRBD1
len: 15
j_gene: TRBJ1-1
abundance: -
v_gene: TRBV5-1
CDR3aa: CTSSQRTGGEAEAFF
CDR3nt: TGCACCAGCAGCCAAAGGACAGGGGGCGAAGCTGAAGCTTTCTTT

d_gene: TRBD1
len: 14
j_gene: TRBJ1-1
abundance: -
v_gene: TRBV19
CDR3aa: CASSILTGSTEAFF
CDR3nt: TGTGCCAGTAGTATCTTGACAGGGAGCACTGAAGCTTTCTTT

d_gene: -
len: 14
j_gene: TRBJ1-5
abundance: -
v_gene: TRBV6-1
CDR3aa: CASSESGAGQPQHF
CDR3nt: TGTGCCAGCAGTGAATCTGGGGCCGGCCAGCCCCAGCATTTT

d_gene: -
len: 11
j_gene: TRBJ1-2
abundance: -
v_gene: TRBV10-3
CDR3aa: CAISDSYGYTF
CDR3nt: TGTGCCATCAGTGACTCCTATGGCTACACCTTC

d_gene: -
len: 13
j_gene: TRBJ1-2
abundance: few
v_gene: TRBV5-4
CDR3aa: CASTPSQGYGYTF
CDR3nt: TGTGCCAGCACCCCCTCCCAGGGATATGGCTACACCTTC

d_gene: -
len: 16
j_gene: TRBJ1-1
abundance: few
v_gene: TRBV6-5
CDR3aa: CASSHLRQGRSTEAFF
CDR3nt: TGTGCCAGCAGTCACTTACGCCAGGGGAGAAGCACTGAAGCTTTCTTT

d_gene: TRBD2
len: 17
j_gene: TRBJ2-1
abundance: -
v_gene: TRBV5-1
CDR3aa: CASSLTVAGIGGNEQFF
CDR3nt: TGCGCCAGCAGCTTGACAGTAGCGGGAATAGGAGGGAATGAGCAGTTCTTC

d_gene: TRBD1
len: 12
j_gene: TRBJ2-5
abundance: -
v_gene: TRBV7-9
CDR3aa: CASSGQAETQYF
CDR3nt: TGTGCCAGCAGCGGACAGGCGGAGACCCAGTACTTC

d_gene: -
len: 14
j_gene: TRBJ2-2
abundance: -
v_gene: TRBV2
CDR3aa: CASGGILETGELFF
CDR3nt: TGTGCCAGCGGGGGGATACTGGAAACCGGGGAGCTGTTTTTT

d_gene: -
len: 15
j_gene: TRBJ1-1
abundance: -
v_gene: TRBV5-1
CDR3aa: CASSGRTGRNTEAFF
CDR3nt: TGCGCCAGCAGCGGCCGAACAGGGAGGAACACTGAAGCTTTCTTT

d_gene: -
len: 17
j_gene: TRBJ1-3
abundance: -
v_gene: TRBV7-7
CDR3aa: CASSLGDKWSSGNTIYF
CDR3nt: TGTGCTAGCAGCCTAGGGGACAAATGGAGCTCTGGAAACACCATATATTTT

d_gene: TRBD1
len: 13
j_gene: TRBJ1-2
abundance: -
v_gene: TRBV5-6
CDR3aa: CASSLQGAYGYTF
CDR3nt: TGTGCCAGCAGCTTACAGGGGGCCTATGGCTACACCTTC

d_gene: TRBD1
len: 15
j_gene: TRBJ1-4
abundance: few
v_gene: TRBV9
CDR3aa: CASGRGGQGNEKLFF
CDR3nt: TGTGCCAGCGGCCGAGGGGGACAGGGGAATGAAAAACTGTTTTTT

d_gene: TRBD2
len: 14
j_gene: TRBJ2-3
abundance: -
v_gene: TRBV10-3
CDR3aa: CAATSGGAVDTQYF
CDR3nt: TGTGCCGCAACTAGCGGGGGGGCGGTAGATACGCAGTATTTT

d_gene: TRBD1
len: 16
j_gene: TRBJ2-7
abundance: -
v_gene: TRBV19
CDR3aa: CASSIRNRGIGYEQYF
CDR3nt: TGTGCCAGTAGTATAAGGAACAGGGGGATTGGGTACGAGCAGTACTTC

d_gene: -
len: 13
j_gene: TRBJ2-7
abundance: -
v_gene: TRBV30
CDR3aa: CAWSVSRGYEQYF
CDR3nt: TGTGCCTGGAGTGTTAGCAGGGGTTACGAGCAGTACTTC